This is a list of T cell receptor beta chains from one sample in a study of shared clonotypes between healthy human individuals. The table came from immunoSEQ multiplex PCR; TCRdb's copy has only in-frame clones and leaves some out. The data show approximately 2.3 million clones, more than 80% seen once. Sequencing was carried out using naive CD4+ T cells from PBMCs. Receptors were obtained from a young man in good health. Some clones in this sample may be carry-over from other donors' samples. Each CDR3 is given with its conserved first and last residue. Each record gives: V gene, J gene, D gene, clone size, CDR3 DNA, CDR3 protein. A D gene is named only where the DNA matches it firmly. Size is stated for part of the rows, as once, few or many counts, or as a class when the clone is expanded.

>TRBV7-8|TRBJ2-2|NA|NA
TGTGCCAGCAGCGTAAGGGTAGAGAGGGCCGGGGAGCTGTTTTTT
CASSVRVERAGELFF
>TRBV28|TRBJ2-3|TRBD2|NA
TGTGCCAGCAGCTCCCCCCAGACTAGCGGGGTTACAGATACGCAGTATTTT
CASSSPQTSGVTDTQYF
>TRBV27|TRBJ2-3|NA|NA
TGTGCCGGTGCTTCGCAGTATTTT
CAGASQYF
>TRBV5-1|TRBJ1-5|NA|NA
TGCGCCAGCAGCCTCCAGGGTAGTCAGCCCCAGCATTTT
CASSLQGSQPQHF
>TRBV7-6|TRBJ2-3|NA|NA
TGTGCCAGCAGCTTAGTAAAGGGCAGCACAGATACGCAGTATTTT
CASSLVKGSTDTQYF
>TRBV5-1|TRBJ2-4|NA|NA
TGCGCCAGCAGTTATGATTTGGACCCCTTAGCCAAAAACATTCAGTACTTC
CASSYDLDPLAKNIQYF
>TRBV7-9|TRBJ2-5|NA|NA
TGTGCCAGCAGCTTTGTTGGGCAAGAGACCCAGTACTTC
CASSFVGQETQYF
>TRBV7-6|TRBJ2-1|TRBD2|NA
TGTGCCAGCAGCTTAAGGACTAGCACCTACAATGAGCAGTTCTTC
CASSLRTSTYNEQFF
>TRBV5-8|TRBJ2-5|NA|NA
TGTGCCAGCAGCTTGGTGTCTGTCGGGGAAGAGACCCAGTACTTC
CASSLVSVGEETQYF
>TRBV2|TRBJ1-3|NA|NA
TGTGCCAGCAGTGTCTCGTGGGGTATCTCTGGAAACACCATATATTTT
CASSVSWGISGNTIYF
>TRBV13|TRBJ2-2|NA|NA
TGTGCCAGCAGCTTAGCTCGGGGGGAGCTGTTTTTT
CASSLARGELFF
>TRBV28|TRBJ2-1|NA|NA
TGTGCCAGCAAGAGGGGTGACAGGTCGCTAGGAATGAATGAGCAGTTCTTC
CASKRGDRSLGMNEQFF
>TRBV6-1|TRBJ2-3|NA|NA
TGTGCCAGCGACCCTATAATGGGAGATACGCAGTATTTT
CASDPIMGDTQYF
>TRBV11-1|TRBJ2-3|TRBD2|NA
TGTGCCAGCAGCGGTAGCGGGACCGCAGCCGATACGCAGTATTTT
CASSGSGTAADTQYF
>TRBV15|TRBJ1-2|NA|once
TGTGCCACCAGCAGAGCGCGGAATACTAACTATGGCTACACCTTC
CATSRARNTNYGYTF
>TRBV18|TRBJ2-3|NA|NA
TGTGCCAGCTCACCAATCGAAACAGGCGCAGATACGCAGTATTTT
CASSPIETGADTQYF
>TRBV28|TRBJ1-2|TRBD1|NA
TGTGCCAGCAACAACCGGGACAGTTTAAACTATGGCTACACCTTC
CASNNRDSLNYGYTF